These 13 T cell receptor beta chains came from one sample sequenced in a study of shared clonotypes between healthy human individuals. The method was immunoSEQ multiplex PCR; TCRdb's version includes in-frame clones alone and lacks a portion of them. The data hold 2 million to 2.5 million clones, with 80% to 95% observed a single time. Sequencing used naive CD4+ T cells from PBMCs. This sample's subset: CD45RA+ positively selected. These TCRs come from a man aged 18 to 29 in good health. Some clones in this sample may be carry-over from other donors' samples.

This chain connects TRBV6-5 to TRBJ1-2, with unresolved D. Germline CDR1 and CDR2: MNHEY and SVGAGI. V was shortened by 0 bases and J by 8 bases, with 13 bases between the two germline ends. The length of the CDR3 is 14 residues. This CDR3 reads CASSYSQTRVGYTF. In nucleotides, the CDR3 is TGTGCCAGCAGTTACTCTCAAACCCGGGTGGGCTACACCTTC.

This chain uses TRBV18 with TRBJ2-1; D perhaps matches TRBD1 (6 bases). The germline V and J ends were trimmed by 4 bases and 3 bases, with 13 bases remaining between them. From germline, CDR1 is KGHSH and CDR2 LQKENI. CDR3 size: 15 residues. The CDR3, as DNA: TGTGCCAGCTCACAACAGGGATTCTACTACAATGAGCAGTTCTTC. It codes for CASSQQGFYYNEQFF.

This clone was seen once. CDR3 nucleotides: TGTGCCAGCAGCCCGGTCCTAGCGGGAGTGTCGCAGTACTTC. It yields the protein CASSPVLAGVSQYF. J is TRBJ2-7 and V is TRBV5-5; 10 bases are a match to TRBD2. The CDR3 has 14 amino acids. Per the germline V gene, CDR1 is SGHKS and CDR2 is YYEKEE (reference sequence). The J segment lost 9 bases and the V segment lost 4 bases, leaving 10 bases of the junction unmatched.

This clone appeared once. In DNA form, the CDR3 reads TGTGCCAGCACCCGGACAGGGGCGAACCCCTACGAGCAGTACTTC. Protein sequence: CASTRTGANPYEQYF. This rearrangement joins TRBV6-1 to TRBJ2-7; TRBD1 matches 9 bases. J was trimmed by 2 bases and V by 7 bases; bases with no gene match: 9. This CDR3 comprises 15 residues. The V gene's germline CDR1 is MNHNS and CDR2 SASEGT.

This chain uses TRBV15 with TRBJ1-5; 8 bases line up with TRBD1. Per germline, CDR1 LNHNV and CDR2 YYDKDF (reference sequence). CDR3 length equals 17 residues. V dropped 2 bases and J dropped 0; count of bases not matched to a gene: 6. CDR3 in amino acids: CATSRTTGADSNQPQHF. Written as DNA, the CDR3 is TGTGCCACCAGCAGAACGACAGGGGCGGATAGCAATCAGCCCCAGCATTTT. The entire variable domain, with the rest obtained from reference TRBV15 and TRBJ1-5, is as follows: DAMVIQNPRYQVTQFGKPVTLSCSQTLNHNVMYWYQQKSSQAPKLLFHYYDKDFNNEADTPDNFQSRRPNTSFCFLDIRSPGLGDTAMYLCATSRTTGADSNQPQHFGDGTRLSIL.

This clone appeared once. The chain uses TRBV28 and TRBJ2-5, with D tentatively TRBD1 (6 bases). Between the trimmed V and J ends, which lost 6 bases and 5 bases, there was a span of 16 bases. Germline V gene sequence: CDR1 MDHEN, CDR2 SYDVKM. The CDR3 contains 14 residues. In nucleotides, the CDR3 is TGTGCCAGCAGCCTCCTTTGGGGGCGGGAGACCCAGTACTTC. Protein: CASSLLWGRETQYF.

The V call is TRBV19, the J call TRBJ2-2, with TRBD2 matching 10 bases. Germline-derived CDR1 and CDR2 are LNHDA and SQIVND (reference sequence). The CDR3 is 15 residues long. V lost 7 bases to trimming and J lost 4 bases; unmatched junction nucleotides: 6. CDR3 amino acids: CASTSGSFFTGELFF. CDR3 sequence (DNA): TGTGCCAGTACTAGCGGGAGTTTTTTCACCGGGGAGCTGTTTTTT.

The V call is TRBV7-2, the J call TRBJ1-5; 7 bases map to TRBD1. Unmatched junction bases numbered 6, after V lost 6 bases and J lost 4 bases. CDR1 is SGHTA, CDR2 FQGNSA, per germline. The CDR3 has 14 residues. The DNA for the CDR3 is TGTGCCAGCAGGCTGGAGGGGGCGAATCAGCCCCAGCATTTT. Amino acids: CASRLEGANQPQHF.

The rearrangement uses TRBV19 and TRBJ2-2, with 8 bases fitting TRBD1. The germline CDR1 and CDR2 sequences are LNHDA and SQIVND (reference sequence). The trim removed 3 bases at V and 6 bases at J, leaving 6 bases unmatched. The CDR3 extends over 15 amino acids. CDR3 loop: CASSIIGQGAGELFF. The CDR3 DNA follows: TGTGCCAGTAGTATCATAGGACAGGGAGCCGGGGAGCTGTTTTTT.

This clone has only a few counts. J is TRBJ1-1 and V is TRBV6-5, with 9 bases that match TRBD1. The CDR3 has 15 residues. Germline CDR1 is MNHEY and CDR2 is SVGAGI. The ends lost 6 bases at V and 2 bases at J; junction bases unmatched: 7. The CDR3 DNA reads TGTGCCAGCAGACTCCGGGACAGGGACAACACTGAAGCTTTCTTT. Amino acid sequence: CASRLRDRDNTEAFF.

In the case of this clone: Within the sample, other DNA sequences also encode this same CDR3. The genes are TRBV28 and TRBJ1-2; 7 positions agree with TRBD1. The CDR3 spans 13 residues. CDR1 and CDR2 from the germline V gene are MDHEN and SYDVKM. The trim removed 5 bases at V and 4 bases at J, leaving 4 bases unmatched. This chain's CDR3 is CASSPDRVYGYTF. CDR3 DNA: TGTGCCAGCAGTCCCGACAGGGTCTATGGCTACACCTTC.

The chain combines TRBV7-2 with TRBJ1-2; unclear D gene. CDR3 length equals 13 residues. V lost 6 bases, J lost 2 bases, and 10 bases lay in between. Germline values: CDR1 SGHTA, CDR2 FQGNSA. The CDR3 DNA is TGTGCCAGCAGTTCGGACGGGAACTATGGCTACACCTTC. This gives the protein CASSSDGNYGYTF.

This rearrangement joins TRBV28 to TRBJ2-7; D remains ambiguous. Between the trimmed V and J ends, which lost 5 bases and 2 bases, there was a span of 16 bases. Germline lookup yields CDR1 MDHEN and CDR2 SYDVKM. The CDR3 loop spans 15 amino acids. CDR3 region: CASSPTMGNAYEQYF. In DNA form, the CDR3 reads TGTGCCAGCAGTCCGACAATGGGTAATGCCTACGAGCAGTACTTC.